This T cell receptor (beta chain) was captured by sequencing in a study of blood T cell repertoires in COVID-19. Authors' analysis steps: Counts of nucleated cells, estimated from reference gene primer amplification, were obtained. Assay used: immunoSEQ multiplex PCR; TCRdb lists only in-frame clones, some missing. For V, J and clone size, that table is used; D and trimming come from the DNA. The profile shows 300,000 to 350,000 clones, 75% to 95% of them singletons. V lost 3 bases to trimming and J lost 0 bases, with 6 bases between them. This CDR3 is built from 13 residues. Germline-derived CDR1 and CDR2 are SGHKS and YYEKEE (reference sequence). In Seattle, patients joined the study during active infection and were tracked longitudinally.

The source is a woman in her twenties or thirties with COVID-19, enrolled during active disease. The chain has TRBV5-5 and TRBJ1-1; weak D call: TRBD1 (6 bases). Input material: peripheral blood. CDR3 in DNA: TGTGCCAGCAGCTGGACAGTGAACACTGAAGCTTTCTTT. This gives the protein CASSWTVNTEAFF.